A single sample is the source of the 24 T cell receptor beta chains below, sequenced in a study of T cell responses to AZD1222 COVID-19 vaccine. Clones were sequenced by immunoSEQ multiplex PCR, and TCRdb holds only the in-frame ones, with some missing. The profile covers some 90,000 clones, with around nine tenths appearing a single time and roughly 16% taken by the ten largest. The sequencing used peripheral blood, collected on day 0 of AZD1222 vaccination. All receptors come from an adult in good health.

The CDR3 protein is CASSLRQGGEGYTF. Written as DNA, the CDR3 is TGTGCCAGCAGCCTAAGACAGGGCGGCGAGGGCTACACCTTC. The rearrangement links TRBV14 to TRBJ1-2; 7 nucleotides agree with TRBD1. V was clipped by 4 bases and J by 8 bases; unmatched bases: 10. Germline assignment: CDR1 SGHDN and CDR2 FVKESK. This CDR3 region has 14 residues.

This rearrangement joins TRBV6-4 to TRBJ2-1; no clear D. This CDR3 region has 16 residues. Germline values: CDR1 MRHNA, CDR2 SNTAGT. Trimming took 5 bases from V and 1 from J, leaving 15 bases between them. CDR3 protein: CASSRSRSQSYNEQFF. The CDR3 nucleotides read TGTGCCAGCAGTAGGAGCCGTTCACAATCCTACAATGAGCAGTTCTTC.

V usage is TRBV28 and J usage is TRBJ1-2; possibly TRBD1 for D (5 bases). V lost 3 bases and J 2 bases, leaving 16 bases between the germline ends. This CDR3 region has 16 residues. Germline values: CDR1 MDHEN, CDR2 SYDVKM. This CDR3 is CASSFPQGLKNYGYTF. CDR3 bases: TGTGCCAGCAGTTTTCCCCAGGGACTAAAAAACTATGGCTACACCTTC.

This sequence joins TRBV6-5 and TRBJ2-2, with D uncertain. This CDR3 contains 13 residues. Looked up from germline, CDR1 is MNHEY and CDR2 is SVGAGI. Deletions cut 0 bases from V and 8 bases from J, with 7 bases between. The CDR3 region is CASSYSITGELFF. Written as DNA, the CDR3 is TGTGCCAGCAGTTACTCGATAACGGGGGAGCTGTTTTTT.

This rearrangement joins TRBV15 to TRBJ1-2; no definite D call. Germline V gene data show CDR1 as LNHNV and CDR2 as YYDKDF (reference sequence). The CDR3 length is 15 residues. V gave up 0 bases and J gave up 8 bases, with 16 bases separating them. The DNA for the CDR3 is TGTGCCACCAGCAGAGATCGGAGGGAAAGAAACGGCTACACCTTC. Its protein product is CATSRDRRERNGYTF.

The CDR3: CASSYDVEVEQYF. CDR3 sequence (DNA): TGTGCCAGCAGTTACGACGTCGAGGTGGAGCAGTACTTC. This sequence joins TRBV6-5 and TRBJ2-7; D gene ambiguous. CDR3 size: 13 residues. Germline V gives CDR1 MNHEY, CDR2 SVGAGI. V was trimmed by 2 bases and J by 7 bases, leaving 12 bases between them.

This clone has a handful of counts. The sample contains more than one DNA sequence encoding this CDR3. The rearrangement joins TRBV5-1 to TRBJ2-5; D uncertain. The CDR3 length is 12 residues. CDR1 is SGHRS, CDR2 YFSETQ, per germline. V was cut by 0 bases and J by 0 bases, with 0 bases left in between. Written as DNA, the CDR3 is TGCGCCAGCAGCTTGGACCAAGAGACCCAGTACTTC. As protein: CASSLDQETQYF.

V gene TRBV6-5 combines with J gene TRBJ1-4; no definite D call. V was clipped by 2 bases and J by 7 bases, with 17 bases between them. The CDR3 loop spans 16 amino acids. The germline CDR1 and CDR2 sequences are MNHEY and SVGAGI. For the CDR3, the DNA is TGTGCCAGCAGTTACACGACCCCCTCGTCGGTTGAAAAACTGTTTTTT. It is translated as CASSYTTPSSVEKLFF.

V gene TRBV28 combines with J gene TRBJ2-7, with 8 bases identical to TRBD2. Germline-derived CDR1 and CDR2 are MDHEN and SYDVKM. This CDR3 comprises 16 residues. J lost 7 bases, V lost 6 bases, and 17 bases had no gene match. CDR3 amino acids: CASSQPGTGGAGEQYF. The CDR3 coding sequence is TGTGCCAGCAGCCAACCGGGTACGGGAGGGGCGGGGGAGCAGTACTTC.

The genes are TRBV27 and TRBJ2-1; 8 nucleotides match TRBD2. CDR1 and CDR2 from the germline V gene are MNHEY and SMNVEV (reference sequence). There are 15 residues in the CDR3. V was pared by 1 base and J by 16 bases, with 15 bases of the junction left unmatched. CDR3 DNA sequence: TGTGCCAGCAGTTTATTCCCCCCCAGCGGGAGTCCCATATTCTTC. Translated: CASSLFPPSGSPIFF.

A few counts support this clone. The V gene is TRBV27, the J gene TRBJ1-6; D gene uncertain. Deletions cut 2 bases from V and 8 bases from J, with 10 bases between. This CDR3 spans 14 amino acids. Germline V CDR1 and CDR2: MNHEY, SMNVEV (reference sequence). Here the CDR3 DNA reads TGTGCCAGCAGTTTACGTTTGAGGGATTCACCCCTCCACTTT. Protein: CASSLRLRDSPLHF.

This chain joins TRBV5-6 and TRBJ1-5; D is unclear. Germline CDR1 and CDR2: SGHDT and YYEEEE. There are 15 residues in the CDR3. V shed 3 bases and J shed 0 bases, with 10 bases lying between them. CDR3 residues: CASSWGALSNQPQHF. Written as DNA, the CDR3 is TGTGCCAGCAGCTGGGGTGCCCTTAGCAATCAGCCCCAGCATTTT.

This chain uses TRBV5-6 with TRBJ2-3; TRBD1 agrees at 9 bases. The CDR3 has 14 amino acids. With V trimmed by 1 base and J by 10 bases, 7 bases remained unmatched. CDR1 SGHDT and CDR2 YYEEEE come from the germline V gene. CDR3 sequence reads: CASSLRQGGVSQYF. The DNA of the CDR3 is TGTGCCAGCAGCTTGCGACAGGGGGGAGTTTCGCAGTATTTT.

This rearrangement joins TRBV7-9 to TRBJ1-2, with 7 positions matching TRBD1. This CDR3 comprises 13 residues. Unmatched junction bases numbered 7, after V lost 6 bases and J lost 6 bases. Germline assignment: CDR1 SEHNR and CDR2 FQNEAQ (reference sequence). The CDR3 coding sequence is TGTGCCAGCAGACTCCGGGACAGCAATGGCTACACCTTC. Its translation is CASRLRDSNGYTF.

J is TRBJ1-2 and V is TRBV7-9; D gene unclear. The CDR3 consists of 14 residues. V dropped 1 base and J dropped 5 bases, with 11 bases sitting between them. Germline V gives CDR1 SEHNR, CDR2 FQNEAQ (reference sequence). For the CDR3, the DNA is TGTGCCAGCAGCTTAGGGCAGGCCGTATATGGCTACACCTTC. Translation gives CASSLGQAVYGYTF.

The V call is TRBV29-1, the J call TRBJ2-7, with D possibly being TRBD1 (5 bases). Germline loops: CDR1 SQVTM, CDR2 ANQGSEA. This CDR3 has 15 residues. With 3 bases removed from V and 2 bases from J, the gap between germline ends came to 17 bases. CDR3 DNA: TGCAGCGTTGATGACCAGGGCCTCCGGGCCTACGAGCAGTACTTC. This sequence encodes CSVDDQGLRAYEQYF.

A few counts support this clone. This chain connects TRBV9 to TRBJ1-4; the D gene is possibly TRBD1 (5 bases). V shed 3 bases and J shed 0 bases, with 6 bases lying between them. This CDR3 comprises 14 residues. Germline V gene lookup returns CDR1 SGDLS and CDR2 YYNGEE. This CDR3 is CASSEGATNEKLFF. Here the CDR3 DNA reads TGTGCCAGCAGCGAAGGGGCAACTAATGAAAAACTGTTTTTT.

CDR3 protein: CASRLGSNTEAFF. The CDR3 bases are TGTGCCAGCAGATTGGGGTCGAACACTGAAGCTTTCTTT. This chain connects TRBV7-8 to TRBJ1-1; D remains ambiguous. The V gene lost 6 bases and the J gene lost 1 base, with 9 bases spanning the gap. The CDR3 totals 13 residues. In germline, CDR1 is SGHVS, CDR2 FQNEAQ.

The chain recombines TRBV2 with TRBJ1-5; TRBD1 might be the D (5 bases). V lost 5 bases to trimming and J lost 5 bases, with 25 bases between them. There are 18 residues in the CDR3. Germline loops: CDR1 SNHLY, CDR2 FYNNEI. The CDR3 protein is CASSPTQVGDSNDQPQHF. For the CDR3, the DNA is TGTGCCAGCAGTCCAACTCAGGTGGGAGACAGTAACGATCAGCCCCAGCATTTT.

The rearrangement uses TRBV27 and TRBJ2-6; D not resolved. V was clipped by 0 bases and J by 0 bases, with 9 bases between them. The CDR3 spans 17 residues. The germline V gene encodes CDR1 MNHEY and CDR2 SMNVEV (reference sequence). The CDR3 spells CASSLSTGPSGANVLTF. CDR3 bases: TGTGCCAGCAGTTTATCTACGGGCCCCTCTGGGGCCAACGTCCTGACTTTC.

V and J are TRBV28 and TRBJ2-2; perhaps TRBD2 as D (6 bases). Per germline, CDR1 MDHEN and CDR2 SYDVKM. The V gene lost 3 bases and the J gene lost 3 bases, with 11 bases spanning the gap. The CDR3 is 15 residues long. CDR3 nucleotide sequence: TGTGCCAGCAGTTTTGGGGGGATGGACACCGGGGAGCTGTTTTTT. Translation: CASSFGGMDTGELFF. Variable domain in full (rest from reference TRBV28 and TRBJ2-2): DVKVTQSSRYLVKRTGEKVFLECVQDMDHENMFWYRQDPGLGLRLIYFSYDVKMKEKGDIPEGYSVSREKKERFSLILESASTNQTSMYLCASSFGGMDTGELFFGEGSRLTVL.

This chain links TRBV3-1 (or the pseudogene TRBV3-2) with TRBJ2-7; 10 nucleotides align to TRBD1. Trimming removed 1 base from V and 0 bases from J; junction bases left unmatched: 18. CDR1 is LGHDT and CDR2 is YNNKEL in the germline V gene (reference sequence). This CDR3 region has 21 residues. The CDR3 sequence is CASSQGARGTGVGRVSYEQYF. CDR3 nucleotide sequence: TGTGCCAGCAGCCAAGGGGCAAGAGGGACAGGGGTAGGTCGTGTCTCCTACGAGCAGTACTTC.

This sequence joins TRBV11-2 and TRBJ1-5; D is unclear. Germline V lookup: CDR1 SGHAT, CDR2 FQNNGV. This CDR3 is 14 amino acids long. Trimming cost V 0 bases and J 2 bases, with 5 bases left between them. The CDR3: CASSLDLGNQPQHF. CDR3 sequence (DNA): TGTGCCAGCAGCTTAGACCTAGGCAATCAGCCCCAGCATTTT.

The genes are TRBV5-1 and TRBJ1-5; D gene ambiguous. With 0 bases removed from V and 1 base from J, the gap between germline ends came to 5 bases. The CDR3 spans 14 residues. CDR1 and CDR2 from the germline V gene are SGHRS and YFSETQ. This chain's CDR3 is CASSLGGSNQPQHF. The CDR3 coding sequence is TGCGCCAGCAGCTTGGGAGGGAGCAATCAGCCCCAGCATTTT.